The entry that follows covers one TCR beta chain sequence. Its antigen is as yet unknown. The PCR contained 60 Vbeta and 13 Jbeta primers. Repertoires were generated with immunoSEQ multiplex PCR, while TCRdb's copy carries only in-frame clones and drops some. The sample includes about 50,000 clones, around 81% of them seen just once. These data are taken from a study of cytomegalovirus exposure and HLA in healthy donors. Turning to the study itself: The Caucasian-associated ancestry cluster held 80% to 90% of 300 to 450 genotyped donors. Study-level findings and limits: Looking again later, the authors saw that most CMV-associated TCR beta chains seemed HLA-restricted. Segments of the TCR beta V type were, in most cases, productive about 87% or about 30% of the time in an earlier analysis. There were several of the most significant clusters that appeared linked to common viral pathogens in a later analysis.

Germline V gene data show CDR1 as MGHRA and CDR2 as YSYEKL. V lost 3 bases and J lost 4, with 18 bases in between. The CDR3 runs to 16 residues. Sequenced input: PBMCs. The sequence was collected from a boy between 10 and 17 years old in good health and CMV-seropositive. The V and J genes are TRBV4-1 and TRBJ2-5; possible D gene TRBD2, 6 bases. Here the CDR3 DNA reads TGCGCCAGCAGCCAGTTGGCCCTGGGACTCCGAGAGACCCAGTACTTC. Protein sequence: CASSQLALGLRETQYF.